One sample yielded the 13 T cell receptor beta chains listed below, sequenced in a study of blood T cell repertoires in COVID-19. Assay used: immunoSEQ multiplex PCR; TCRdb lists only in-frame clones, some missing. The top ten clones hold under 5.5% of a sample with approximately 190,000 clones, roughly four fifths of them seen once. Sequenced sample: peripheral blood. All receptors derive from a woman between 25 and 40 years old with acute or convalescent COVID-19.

In DNA, the CDR3 is TGTGCCACCAGTGATTCCCGGTCACAGGCAACCTACGAGCAGTACTTC. Its protein is CATSDSRSQATYEQYF. The chain uses TRBV24-1 and TRBJ2-7; TRBD1 is a possible D gene (5 bases). Germline-derived CDR1 and CDR2 are KGHDR and SFDVKD. V was trimmed by 2 bases and J by 2 bases, leaving 15 bases between them. This CDR3 comprises 16 residues.

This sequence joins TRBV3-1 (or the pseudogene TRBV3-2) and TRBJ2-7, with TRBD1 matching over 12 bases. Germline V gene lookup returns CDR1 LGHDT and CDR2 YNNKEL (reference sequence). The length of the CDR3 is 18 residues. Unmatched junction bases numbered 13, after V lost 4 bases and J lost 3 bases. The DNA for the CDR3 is TGTGCCAGCAGCCGCACGGGAGCCGGGACAGGGGGCCACTACGAGCAGTACTTC. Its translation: CASSRTGAGTGGHYEQYF.

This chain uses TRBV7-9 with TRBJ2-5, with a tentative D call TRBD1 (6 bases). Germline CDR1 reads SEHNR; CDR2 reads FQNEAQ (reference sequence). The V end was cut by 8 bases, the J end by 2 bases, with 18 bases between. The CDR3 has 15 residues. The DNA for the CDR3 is TGTGCCAGCGGTCTCGTGGCCAGGGGACAAGAGACCCAGTACTTC. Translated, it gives CASGLVARGQETQYF.

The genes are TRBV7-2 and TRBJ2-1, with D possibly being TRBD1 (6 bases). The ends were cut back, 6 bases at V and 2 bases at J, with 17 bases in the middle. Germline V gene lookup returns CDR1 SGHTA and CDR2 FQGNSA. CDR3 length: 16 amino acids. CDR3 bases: TGTGCCAGCAGAGAGACTTGGACAGACCCCTACAATGAGCAGTTCTTC. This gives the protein CASRETWTDPYNEQFF.

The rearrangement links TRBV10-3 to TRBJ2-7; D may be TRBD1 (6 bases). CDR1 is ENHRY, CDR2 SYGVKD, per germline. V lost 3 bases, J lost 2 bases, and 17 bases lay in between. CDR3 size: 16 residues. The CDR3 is CAISDQQGLPPYEQYF. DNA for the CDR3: TGTGCCATCAGTGATCAACAGGGCCTGCCACCCTACGAGCAGTACTTC.

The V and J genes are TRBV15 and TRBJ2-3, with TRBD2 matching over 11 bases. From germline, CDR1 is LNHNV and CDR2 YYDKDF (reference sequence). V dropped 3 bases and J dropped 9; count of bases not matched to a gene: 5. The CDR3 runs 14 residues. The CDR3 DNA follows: TGTGCCACCAGCAGTCCGACTAGCGGGGTCACGCAGTATTTT. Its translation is CATSSPTSGVTQYF. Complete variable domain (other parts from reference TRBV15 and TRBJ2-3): DAMVIQNPRYQVTQFGKPVTLSCSQTLNHNVMYWYQQKSSQAPKLLFHYYDKDFNNEADTPDNFQSRRPNTSFCFLDIRSPGLGDTAMYLCATSSPTSGVTQYFGPGTRLTVL.

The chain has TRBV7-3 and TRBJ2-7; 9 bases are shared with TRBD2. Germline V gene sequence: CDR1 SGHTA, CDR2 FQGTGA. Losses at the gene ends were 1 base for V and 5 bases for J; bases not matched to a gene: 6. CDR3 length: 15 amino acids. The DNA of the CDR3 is TGTGCCAGCAGCTTAAGGTTAGCGGGGGACCACGAGCAGTACTTC. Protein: CASSLRLAGDHEQYF.

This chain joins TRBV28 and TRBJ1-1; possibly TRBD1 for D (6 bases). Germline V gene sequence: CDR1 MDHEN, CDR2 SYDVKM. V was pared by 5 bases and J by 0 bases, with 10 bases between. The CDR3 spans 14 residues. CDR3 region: CASSPGQMNTEAFF. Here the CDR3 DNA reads TGTGCCAGCAGTCCGGGACAAATGAACACTGAAGCTTTCTTT.

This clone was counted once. The DNA for the CDR3 is TGTGCCAGCAGTCCCGGGACTAGCGGGGGGAACGAGCAGTACTTC. Translating it yields CASSPGTSGGNEQYF. This rearrangement joins TRBV27 to TRBJ2-7; 15 nucleotides line up with TRBD2. CDR1 is MNHEY, CDR2 SMNVEV, per germline (reference sequence). The CDR3 covers 15 residues. Losses at the gene ends were 5 bases for V and 5 bases for J; bases not matched to a gene: 4.

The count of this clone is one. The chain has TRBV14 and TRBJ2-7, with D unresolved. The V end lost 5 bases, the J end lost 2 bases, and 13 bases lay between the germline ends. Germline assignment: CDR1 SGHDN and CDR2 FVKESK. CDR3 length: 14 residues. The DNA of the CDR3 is TGTGCCAGCAGCTCTCGGAGCAAAGCCTACGAGCAGTACTTC. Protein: CASSSRSKAYEQYF.

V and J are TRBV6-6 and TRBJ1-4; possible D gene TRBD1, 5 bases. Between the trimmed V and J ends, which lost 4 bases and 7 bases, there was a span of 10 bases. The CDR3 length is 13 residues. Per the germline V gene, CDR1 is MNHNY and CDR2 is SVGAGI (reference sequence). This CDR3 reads CASSSSGREKLFF. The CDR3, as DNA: TGTGCCAGCAGTTCCTCGGGGCGTGAAAAACTGTTTTTT.

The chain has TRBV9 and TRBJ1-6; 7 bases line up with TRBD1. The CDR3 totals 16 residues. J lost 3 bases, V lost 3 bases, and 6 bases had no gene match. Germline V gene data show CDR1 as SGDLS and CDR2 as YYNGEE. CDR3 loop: CASSAGTDFYNSPLHF. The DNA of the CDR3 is TGTGCCAGCAGCGCCGGGACAGACTTCTATAATTCACCCCTCCACTTT.

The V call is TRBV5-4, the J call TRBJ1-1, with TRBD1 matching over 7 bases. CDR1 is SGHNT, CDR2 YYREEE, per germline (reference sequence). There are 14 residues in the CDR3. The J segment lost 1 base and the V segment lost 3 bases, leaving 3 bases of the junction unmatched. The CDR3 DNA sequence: TGTGCCAGCAGCTCCCGGACAGGGAACACTGAAGCTTTCTTT. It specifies CASSSRTGNTEAFF.